The 8 T cell receptor beta chains below come from one sample, sequenced in a study of blood T cell repertoires in COVID-19. Some clones are missing from TCRdb's copy, which holds only in-frame ones; the method was immunoSEQ multiplex PCR. The sample has roughly 70,000 clones, about 80% seen once. The material sequenced was peripheral blood. These receptors all come from a woman between 65 and 79 years old with acute or convalescent COVID-19.

The chain recombines TRBV20-1 with TRBJ2-1; 10 bases agree with TRBD2. This CDR3 is 14 amino acids long. V dropped 3 bases and J dropped 4; count of bases not matched to a gene: 3. CDR1 and CDR2 from the germline V gene are DFQATT and SNEGSKA (reference sequence). CDR3 residues: CSASILAGYNEQFF. CDR3 nucleotides: TGCAGTGCTAGTATACTAGCGGGGTACAATGAGCAGTTCTTC.

The chain recombines TRBV5-1 with TRBJ1-1; no reliable D call. V lost 4 bases, J lost 2 bases, and 9 bases lay in between. The CDR3 contains 13 residues. Germline V CDR1 and CDR2: SGHRS, YFSETQ. The CDR3 region is CASSAEQNTEAFF. The CDR3 DNA sequence: TGCGCCAGCAGCGCGGAACAAAACACTGAAGCTTTCTTT.

This clone was detected only a few times. The chain is built from TRBV6-5 and TRBJ1-1; D gene uncertain. Germline V gene sequence: CDR1 MNHEY, CDR2 SVGAGI. The CDR3 covers 13 residues. Trimming pared 6 bases from V and 0 bases from J, leaving 8 bases between. The DNA of the CDR3 is TGTGCCAGCAGCGGGAACATGAACACTGAAGCTTTCTTT. Protein product: CASSGNMNTEAFF.

Comment on this clone: Other DNA sequences in this sample translate to the same CDR3. The chain is built from TRBV19 and TRBJ1-5; TRBD1 is a possible D gene (5 bases). The germline V and J ends were trimmed by 5 bases and 1 base, with 9 bases remaining between them. There are 14 residues in the CDR3. The germline gives CDR1 LNHDA, CDR2 SQIVND (reference sequence). The CDR3 spells CASSPQGSNQPQHF. The CDR3 DNA is TGTGCCAGTAGTCCCCAGGGAAGCAATCAGCCCCAGCATTTT.

The DNA of the CDR3 is TGTGCCAGCAGTTTAGTTAGCGAAAGACGGCAGTTCTTC. It specifies CASSLVSERRQFF. The chain employs TRBV28 and TRBJ2-1, with a weak D call TRBD2 (5 bases). The V gene's germline CDR1 is MDHEN and CDR2 SYDVKM. The CDR3 totals 13 residues. V lost 2 bases, J lost 12 bases, and 14 bases lay in between.

This clone was seen a few times. V and J are TRBV7-9 and TRBJ1-6; TRBD1 is a possible D gene (5 bases). Germline V CDR1 and CDR2: SEHNR, FQNEAQ (reference sequence). V lost 3 bases and J 6 bases, leaving 9 bases between the germline ends. The CDR3 is 14 residues long. In DNA form, the CDR3 reads TGTGCCAGCAGCTTGATTCAGGGTAATTCACCCCTCCACTTT. Amino acid sequence: CASSLIQGNSPLHF.

The table lists this clone with a few counts. The chain employs TRBV28 and TRBJ2-1; 8 bases match TRBD2. This CDR3 comprises 16 residues. V trimming: 1 base; J trimming: 4 bases; junction bases outside the gene matches: 6. Germline CDR1 is MDHEN and CDR2 is SYDVKM. CDR3 coding DNA: TGTGCCAGCAGTTTATTCCCGGGGGGGAAGTACAATGAGCAGTTCTTC. As protein: CASSLFPGGKYNEQFF.

V usage is TRBV6-5 and J usage is TRBJ1-5; TRBD1 might be the D (5 bases). The V end was cut by 6 bases, the J end by 5 bases, with 11 bases between. Germline values: CDR1 MNHEY, CDR2 SVGAGI. CDR3 length: 13 amino acids. CDR3 coding DNA: TGTGCCAGCAGGCGGGACGTCGATCAGCCCCAGCATTTT. Protein sequence: CASRRDVDQPQHF.